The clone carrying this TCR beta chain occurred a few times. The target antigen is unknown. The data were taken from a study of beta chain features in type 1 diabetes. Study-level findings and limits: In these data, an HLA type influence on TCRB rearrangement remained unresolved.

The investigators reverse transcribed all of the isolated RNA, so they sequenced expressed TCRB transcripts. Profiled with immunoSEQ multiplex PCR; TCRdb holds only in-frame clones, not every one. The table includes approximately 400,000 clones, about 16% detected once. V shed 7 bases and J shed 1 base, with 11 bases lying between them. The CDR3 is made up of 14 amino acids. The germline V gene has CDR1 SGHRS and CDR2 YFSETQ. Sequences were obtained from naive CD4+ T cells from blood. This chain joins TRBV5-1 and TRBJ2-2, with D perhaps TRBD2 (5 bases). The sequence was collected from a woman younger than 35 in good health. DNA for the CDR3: TGCGCCAGCTCCGAGGGCCTGAACACCGGGGAGCTGTTTTTT. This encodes CASSEGLNTGELFF.